The TCR beta chain described here comes from a study of PD-1 blockade in classical Hodgkin lymphoma. Across the whole study: Once every 2 weeks, patients received intravenous nivolumab at 3 mg/kg. Study findings and constraints: The study found that TCR diversity rose significantly by C4D1 in CD4+ but not CD8+ cells. The diversity seen at baseline in complete responders resembled that of newly diagnosed patients.

Each patient experienced a relapse that followed autologous stem cell transplantation, and brentuximab vedotin exposure varied. Profiled with immunoSEQ multiplex PCR; TCRdb holds only in-frame clones, not every one. The sample includes about 15,000 clones, 80% to 85% of them seen just once. On this clone: The antigen remains undetermined.

The sequences come from peripheral blood mononuclear cells (PBMCs), collected before the second cycle of nivolumab. The receptor was derived from a human donor with classical Hodgkin lymphoma.

The chain's CDR3 is CASSPSGYEQYF. For the CDR3, the DNA is TGCGCCAGCAGCCCATCAGGCTACGAGCAGTACTTC. The J gene is TRBJ2-7, the V gene TRBV5-1; no firm D call. The ends were cut back, 4 bases at V and 3 bases at J, with 8 bases in the middle. From germline, CDR1 is SGHRS and CDR2 YFSETQ. CDR3 size: 12 residues.